The sequence of this T cell receptor (beta chain) was determined in a study of T cell responses to AZD1222 COVID-19 vaccine. Notes on the study in general: Among AZD1222 vaccinees, only 5 to 7 were seropositive at baseline. Vaccination with two AZD1222 doses was followed by a rise in Spike-specific TCR breadth and depth.

The CDR3 spans 13 residues. V shed 3 bases and J 3 bases; nucleotides not matched to a gene: 1. The germline gives CDR1 KGHSH, CDR2 LQKENI. The table came from immunoSEQ multiplex PCR; TCRdb's copy has only in-frame clones and leaves some out. The sample includes under 130,000 clones, approximately 88% of them seen just once. Of note for this clone: Antigen specificity is unknown. The same CDR3 can be traced to other DNA sequences in this sample.

The starting material was peripheral blood, obtained on day 0 of AZD1222 vaccination. The chain carries TRBV18 and TRBJ1-2, with 7 bases that match TRBD1. The origin of this receptor is an adult in good health. The DNA for the CDR3 is TGTGCCAGCTCACCCGGACAGGACTATGGCTACACCTTC. Translated, it gives CASSPGQDYGYTF.